The 17 T cell receptor beta chains below come from one sample, sequenced in a study of low-dose radiotherapy and immunotherapy resistance in tumors. cDNA synthesis used a TRAV/TRBV-specific primer set for both chains. TCR amplification used 20 to 25 PCR cycles, a constant-region primer and a V-primer adapter. TCRdb passed the reads through MiXCR, listing each CDR3 protein once. In the table there are roughly 7,300 distinct CDR3 sequences, 75% to 85% of which are singletons. The receptors originated from a human donor with advanced metastatic prostate, ovarian, gallbladder or colorectal cancer (not recorded which). This table probably holds off-target reads from a library built for another chain.

J is TRBJ2-1 and V is TRBV5-1; 7 bases fit TRBD2. Germline lookup yields CDR1 SGHRS and CDR2 YFSETQ. This CDR3 is 15 amino acids long. After removal of 4 bases from V and 1 base from J, the junction contained 5 bases not matched to a gene. CDR3: CASSETSVSYNEQFF. DNA for the CDR3: TGCGCCAGCAGCGAAACTAGCGTATCCTACAATGAGCAGTTCTTC.

This rearrangement joins TRBV3-1 to TRBJ1-1, with D hard to call. CDR1 is LGHDT and CDR2 is YNNKEL in the germline V gene (reference sequence). This CDR3 is 12 amino acids long. Trimming cost V 0 bases and J 7 bases, with 6 bases left between them. The CDR3 bases are TGTGCCAGCAGCCAAGACGGATTTGAAGCTTTCTTT. This codes for CASSQDGFEAFF.

V and J are TRBV19 and TRBJ1-5; possibly TRBD1 for D (6 bases). V lost 0 bases to trimming and J lost 6 bases, with 12 bases between them. The CDR3 covers 15 residues. Germline CDR1 LNHDA, CDR2 SQIVND (reference sequence). The CDR3 nucleotides are TGTGCCAGTAGTATAGATGTTGGGGGGCTTCAGCCCCAGCATTTT. Translation: CASSIDVGGLQPQHF.

V and J are TRBV20-1 and TRBJ2-3; possible D gene TRBD2, 5 bases. Between the trimmed V and J ends, which lost 0 bases and 2 bases, there was a span of 12 bases. The CDR3 is made up of 15 amino acids. In germline, CDR1 is DFQATT, CDR2 SNEGSKA (reference sequence). CDR3 in DNA: TGCAGTGCTAGAGATACGAGCGGAACCACAGATACGCAGTATTTT. It encodes CSARDTSGTTDTQYF.

This clonotype was seen just once. The V and J genes are TRBV4-1 and TRBJ2-5; 7 bases match TRBD1. Germline loops: CDR1 MGHRA, CDR2 YSYEKL. V lost 0 bases to trimming and J lost 4 bases; unmatched junction nucleotides: 5. The CDR3 contains 15 residues. The CDR3 protein is CASSQDPGGRETQYF. CDR3 coding DNA: TGCGCCAGCAGCCAAGACCCAGGGGGACGAGAGACCCAGTACTTC.

This clonotype turned up a few times. This chain joins TRBV5-6 and TRBJ2-6, with 11 bases lining up with TRBD1. This CDR3 comprises 18 residues. From germline, CDR1 is SGHDT and CDR2 YYEEEE. After removal of 4 bases from V and 0 bases from J, the junction contained 6 bases not matched to a gene. CDR3 sequence (DNA): TGTGCCAGCAGCCCTACCGGGACAGGGGGCTCTGGGGCCAACGTCCTGACTTTC. Protein product: CASSPTGTGGSGANVLTF.

This clonotype was recorded only once. CDR3 protein: CASSLAASRRGDTEAFF. Here the CDR3 DNA reads TGCGCCAGCAGCTTGGCCGCCTCACGCCGGGGGGACACTGAAGCTTTCTTT. The rearrangement links TRBV5-1 to TRBJ1-1, with a possible D match to TRBD1 (5 bases). V was trimmed by 0 bases and J by 3 bases, leaving 18 bases between them. CDR1 and CDR2 from the germline V gene are SGHRS and YFSETQ. The CDR3 is made up of 17 amino acids.

This chain links TRBV6-6 with TRBJ2-5; the match to TRBD2 covers 15 bases. The CDR3 spans 16 residues. The ends lost 5 bases at V and 2 bases at J; junction bases unmatched: 3. Germline V gene sequence: CDR1 MNHNY, CDR2 SVGAGI (reference sequence). CDR3 coding DNA: TGTGCCAGCAGTCCGGGACTAGCGGGGGGTCAAGAGACCCAGTACTTC. Its protein product is CASSPGLAGGQETQYF.

The chain is built from TRBV2 and TRBJ2-3, with D uncertain. The CDR3 is made up of 11 amino acids. Germline values: CDR1 SNHLY, CDR2 FYNNEI. V was shortened by 10 bases and J by 4 bases, with 9 bases between the two germline ends. The CDR3 sequence is CAIGRSDTQYF. CDR3 DNA: TGTGCCATTGGTAGATCAGATACGCAGTATTTT.

This chain links TRBV19 with TRBJ2-7, with D perhaps TRBD1 or TRBD2 (5 bases each). Germline V lookup: CDR1 LNHDA, CDR2 SQIVND (reference sequence). The CDR3 is made up of 14 amino acids. Deletions cut 10 bases from V and 0 bases from J, with 16 bases between. CDR3 bases: TGTGCCACTACCCCGAGGGGACGCTCCTACGAGCAGTACTTC. Encoded protein: CATTPRGRSYEQYF.

The rearrangement joins TRBV30 to TRBJ1-1, with D possibly matching TRBD1 (5 bases). Trimming took off 1 base at V and 8 bases at J, with 11 bases between the two ends. The CDR3 has 12 amino acids. CDR1 is GTSNPN, CDR2 SVGIG, per germline (reference sequence). The CDR3 region has the DNA TGTGCCTGGAGTGGCGACAGAGCAGAAGCTTTCTTT. This codes for CAWSGDRAEAFF.

A few counts support this clonotype. The chain combines TRBV5-6 with TRBJ2-3; TRBD2 might be the D (6 bases). Trimming cost V 3 bases and J 5 bases, with 16 bases left between them. The CDR3 totals 15 residues. Germline lookup yields CDR1 SGHDT and CDR2 YYEEEE. Here the CDR3 DNA reads TGTGCCAGCAGCTCGGACTACCACCCGGGAGATACGCAGTATTTT. Residues: CASSSDYHPGDTQYF.

The chain has TRBV6-2 or TRBV6-3 and TRBJ2-5; D possibly matches TRBD1 or TRBD2 (5 bases each). V was pared by 5 bases and J by 4 bases, with 14 bases between. CDR3 length equals 14 residues. CDR1 and CDR2 (germline): MNHEY, SVGEGT. The CDR3 loop reads CASSDRPGRETQYF. DNA of the CDR3: TGTGCCAGCAGTGATAGGCCAGGGAGAGAGACCCAGTACTTC.

V is TRBV29-1 and J is TRBJ1-1; the match to TRBD1 covers 8 bases. The length of the CDR3 is 12 residues. With 5 bases clipped from V and 6 bases from J, the junction kept 5 bases outside the gene matches. Germline assignment: CDR1 SQVTM and CDR2 ANQGSEA. The CDR3 DNA reads TGCAGCGTTACAGGGGGGTCCGCTGAAGCTTTCTTT. Translating it yields CSVTGGSAEAFF.

The V gene is TRBV7-2, the J gene TRBJ2-3; D may be TRBD2 (7 bases). V lost 3 bases and J lost 5, with 15 bases in between. CDR3 size: 15 residues. The V gene's germline CDR1 is SGHTA and CDR2 FQGNSA. This chain's CDR3 is CASSFGRGAGDTQYF. The CDR3 coding sequence is TGTGCCAGCAGCTTTGGTCGGGGGGCGGGAGATACGCAGTATTTT.

The chain joins TRBV10-3 to TRBJ2-7, with D possibly being TRBD1 (5 bases). The germline gives CDR1 ENHRY, CDR2 SYGVKD. The CDR3 is 13 residues long. V was trimmed by 8 bases and J by 5 bases, leaving 16 bases between them. CDR3 nucleotide sequence: TGTGCCATCGGGGCGACGGAAAGCCACGAGCAGTACTTC. It specifies CAIGATESHEQYF.

The chain joins TRBV3-1 to TRBJ1-5; a weak D match, TRBD1 (5 bases). Germline CDR1 LGHDT, CDR2 YNNKEL (reference sequence). Trimming shortened V by 3 bases and J by 4 bases, and 10 bases separated the two germline ends. The CDR3 spans 14 residues. Here the CDR3 reads CASSQTGLNQPQHF. CDR3 in DNA: TGTGCCAGCAGCCAGACGGGACTAAATCAGCCCCAGCATTTT.